This T cell receptor (beta chain) was observed in a study of blood T cells in healthy people across ages. Trimming shortened V by 5 bases and J by 4 bases, and 7 bases separated the two germline ends. The CDR3 length is 12 residues. A minimum of 6 micrograms of total RNA was extracted per sample. On this clonotype itself: What it binds is unknown.

Study-level points and caveats: It was held that the diversity estimates obtained from one million T cells were underestimates.

Primed by a sample-barcoded 5' primer and a J-beta primer mix, a second PCR proceeded for about 7 to 11 cycles. Every cDNA molecule carried a tag from a template-switch adaptor bearing 12 random nucleotides. TCRdb fed the 5' RACE reads into MiXCR, producing one record per CDR3 protein. This table has almost 1 million distinct CDR3 sequences, just over 50% appearing once. J is TRBJ2-3 and V is TRBV12-3 or TRBV12-4; D not certain. Sequencing was carried out using blood. The clonotype was recovered from a woman between 55 and 75 years old in good health. The CDR3 spells CASSQMSDTQYF. Here the CDR3 DNA reads TGTGCCAGCAGTCAAATGTCAGATACGCAGTATTTT.